Sequencing of this T cell receptor beta chain was carried out in a study of cytomegalovirus exposure and HLA in healthy donors. In the study overall: The Caucasian-associated ancestry cluster held roughly 84% of 398 genotyped donors. General study results and limits: In a later analysis, productive TCRs from donors in an Asian-associated ancestry cluster reportedly carried fewer N-insertions than the cohort mean. Sequencing artifact likely explains a cluster of highly shared sequence variants.

The PCR was carried out with 60 Vbeta primers and 13 Jbeta primers. TCRdb's table, derived via immunoSEQ multiplex PCR, lists solely in-frame clones and lacks some. The data hold around 170,000 clones, with roughly 80% observed a single time. Germline V CDR1 and CDR2: SEHNR, FQNEAQ (reference sequence). The CDR3 runs 14 residues. V dropped 8 bases and J dropped 0 bases, with 12 bases sitting between them. About this clone: Its cognate antigen is unknown.

Sequences were obtained from PBMCs. The TCR comes from a middle-aged man in good health and CMV-seronegative. The chain is built from TRBV7-9 and TRBJ2-3; no clear D gene. CDR3 DNA sequence: TGTGCCAGCGCTCTAACGATTAGCACAGATACGCAGTATTTT. As protein: CASALTISTDTQYF.